This entry is about one TCR beta chain. Antigen specificity is unknown. Noted time point: newly diagnosed, previously untreated cHL patient sample. Investigators isolated CD4+ T cells from thawed PBMCs through magnetic negative selection. The study compared against PBMCs from newly diagnosed, untreated classical Hodgkin lymphoma. This sample stems from a study of PD-1 blockade in classical Hodgkin lymphoma. General study results and limits: When set against healthy donors, newly diagnosed patients were reported to show lower baseline TCR diversity. Underlying causes for the observed repertoire differences were not defined, possibly disease activity or prior therapy.

The V end lost 3 bases, the J end lost 5 bases, and 13 bases lay between the germline ends. The CDR3 has 14 residues. Looked up from germline, CDR1 is SGHVS and CDR2 is FNYEAQ. Produced via immunoSEQ multiplex PCR; TCRdb's table is partial and in-frame only. There are about 24,000 clones in the sample; around 90% occur only once, and 0.5% to 0.6% lies in the top ten. Source material: CD4+ T cells from blood. This sequence was found in a human donor with classical Hodgkin lymphoma. The J gene is TRBJ1-1, the V gene TRBV7-6; D is unclear. CDR3 in DNA: TGTGCCAGCAGCTTTCGGGAGAGTGGGACTGAAGCTTTCTTT. It encodes CASSFRESGTEAFF.